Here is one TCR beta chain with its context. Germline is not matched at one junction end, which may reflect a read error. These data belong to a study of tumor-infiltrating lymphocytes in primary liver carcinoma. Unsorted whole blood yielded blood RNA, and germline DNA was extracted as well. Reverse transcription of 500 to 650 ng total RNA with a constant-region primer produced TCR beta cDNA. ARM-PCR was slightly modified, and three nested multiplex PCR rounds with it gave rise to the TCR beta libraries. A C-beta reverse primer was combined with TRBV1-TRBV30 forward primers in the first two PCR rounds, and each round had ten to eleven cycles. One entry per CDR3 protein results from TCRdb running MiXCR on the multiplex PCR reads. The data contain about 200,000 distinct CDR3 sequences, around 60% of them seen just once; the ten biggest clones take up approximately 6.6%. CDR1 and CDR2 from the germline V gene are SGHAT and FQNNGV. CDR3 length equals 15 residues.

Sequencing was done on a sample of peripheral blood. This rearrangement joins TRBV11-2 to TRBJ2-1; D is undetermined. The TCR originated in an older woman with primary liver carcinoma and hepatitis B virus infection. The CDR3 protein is CASSLGRRAYNEPFF. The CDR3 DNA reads TGTGCCAGCAGCTTAGGAAGAAGAGCCTACAATGAGCCGTTCTTT.